This TCR beta chain was sequenced in a study of blood T cell repertoires in COVID-19. The overall study: Material from acute and convalescent COVID-19 was sourced from the United States, Italy and Spain.

Trimming shortened V by 1 base and J by 2 bases, and 13 bases separated the two germline ends. This CDR3 has 15 amino acids. From germline, CDR1 is SGHKS and CDR2 YYEKEE (reference sequence). Assay: immunoSEQ multiplex PCR; the TCRdb copy retains only in-frame clones and omits some. Of 190,000 or so clones listed, around nine tenths are singletons. The sequence was collected from a young woman who had recovered from COVID-19. The J gene is TRBJ2-7, the V gene TRBV5-5, with D possibly TRBD1 on 5 matching bases. The sequenced sample consisted of peripheral blood. The CDR3 sequence: CASSLSQGSPYEQYF. CDR3 DNA: TGTGCCAGCAGCTTGAGTCAGGGCTCCCCCTACGAGCAGTACTTC.